The 5 T cell receptor beta chains below were found in one sample sequenced in a study. Sequencing used immunoSEQ multiplex PCR; TCRdb keeps in-frame clones, though not all of them. The table has tens of thousands of clones, 80% to 95% seen once. The sample was PBMCs. Receptors originate from a man in his forties with rheumatoid arthritis.

The chain is built from TRBV4-3 and TRBJ1-3; D not resolved. Trimming shortened V by 0 bases and J by 3 bases, and 15 bases separated the two germline ends. In germline, CDR1 is LGHNA, CDR2 YSLEER. The CDR3 consists of 17 residues. The chain's CDR3 is CASSQDSWPTGGNTIYF. The CDR3 DNA is TGCGCCAGCAGCCAAGATAGCTGGCCTACGGGTGGAAACACCATATATTTT.

The V gene is TRBV7-2, the J gene TRBJ1-6; D perhaps matches TRBD1 (6 bases). Germline-derived CDR1 and CDR2 are SGHTA and FQGNSA. The CDR3 sequence is 16 residues long. V lost 2 bases and J lost 8, with 16 bases in between. This CDR3 reads CASSLQGQNFYSPLHF. CDR3 nucleotide sequence: TGTGCCAGCAGCTTACAGGGGCAGAATTTCTATTCACCCCTCCACTTT.

Here the CDR3 DNA reads TGTGCTAGTGGTTTGGGGCTCCCCGTGACAGATACGCAGTATTTT. Its translation is CASGLGLPVTDTQYF. The genes are TRBV12-5 and TRBJ2-3; D is uncertain. Germline values: CDR1 LGHNT, CDR2 FRNRAP. The ends were cut back, 1 base at V and 3 bases at J, with 11 bases in the middle. The CDR3 consists of 15 residues.

This chain joins TRBV28 and TRBJ2-7; 9 nucleotides agree with TRBD1. CDR3 length: 13 amino acids. Germline V CDR1 and CDR2: MDHEN, SYDVKM. V lost 6 bases, J lost 4 bases, and 4 bases stayed unmatched. CDR3 coding DNA: TGTGCCAGCAGAGACAGGGGGACGTACGAGCAGTACTTC. Translating it yields CASRDRGTYEQYF.

The rearrangement joins TRBV6-6 to TRBJ2-7; 10 bases agree with TRBD1. V was pared by 4 bases and J by 9 bases, with 12 bases of the junction left unmatched. CDR3 length: 15 residues. The germline V gene has CDR1 MNHNY and CDR2 SVGAGI (reference sequence). In DNA form, the CDR3 reads TGTGCCAGCAGTTCGCCGGACAGGGGGGGGCTACGGCAGTACTTC. Encoded protein: CASSSPDRGGLRQYF.